One T cell receptor beta chain is described in this entry. As yet, its antigen is unknown. At one end the junction does not follow the germline gene, possibly because of a read error. Alongside a J-beta primer mix, a sample-barcoded 5' primer served in a second PCR lasting 7 to 11 cycles. Each CDR3 protein is one row after TCRdb ran MiXCR on the 5' RACE reads. The top ten clones hold roughly 22% of a sample with more than 550,000 distinct CDR3 sequences, about 20% of them seen once. The data are from a study of blood T cells in healthy people across ages. Notes on the study in general: Changes in expanded clonotypes were possibly confounded, as the CMV status of donors was unknown. Whereas aged donors had fewer naive CD4+ cells, long-lived donors had more of them and higher diversity.

The CDR3 is 15 residues long. Germline V gene data show CDR1 as SGDLS and CDR2 as YYNGEE. The chain recombines TRBV9 with TRBJ2-3; 9 bases are a match to TRBD2. The receptor's source is a man aged 65 to 85 in good health. Sequencing was done on a sample of blood. The CDR3 region has the DNA TGTGCCAGCAGCCCAAGACTAGCGGAGGCAGATGCGCAGTATTTT. Its translation: CASSPRLAEADAQYF.